These 8 T cell receptor beta chains share one sample of origin, sequenced in a study of T cells in Graves' hyperthyroidism and ophthalmopathy. Regions amplified from RNA transcripts were the TCR beta CDR3 regions. When the TCR CDR3 underwent first-round RT-PCR, the HTBI primer set was used. One entry per CDR3 protein results from TCRdb running MiXCR on the multiplex PCR reads. The data contain approximately 330,000 distinct CDR3 sequences, around a sixth of them seen just once; the ten biggest clones take up approximately 49%. Sequencing input: blood. All receptors come from a woman aged 45-65 years with Graves' hyperthyroidism.

This clonotype was seen a handful of times. The CDR3 loop reads CASSLALAGELFF. The CDR3 DNA reads TGCGCCAGCAGCTTGGCGTTAGCCGGGGAGCTGTTTTTT. The chain recombines TRBV5-1 with TRBJ2-2, with D unresolved. The ends were cut back, 0 bases at V and 6 bases at J, with 6 bases in the middle. The CDR3 contains 13 residues. Germline V CDR1 and CDR2: SGHRS, YFSETQ.

The sample holds many counts of this clonotype. This chain joins TRBV12-3 or TRBV12-4 and TRBJ1-3; 7 bases fit TRBD1. After removal of 6 bases from V and 0 bases from J, the junction contained 5 bases not matched to a gene. This CDR3 is 15 amino acids long. CDR3: CASRRTGGSGNTIYF. The CDR3 nucleotides read TGTGCCAGCAGAAGGACAGGTGGCTCTGGAAACACCATATATTTT.

In its sample, this clonotype was seen many times. J is TRBJ1-6 and V is TRBV11-2, with D perhaps matching TRBD1 (5 bases). V was shortened by 1 base and J by 13 bases, with 11 bases between the two germline ends. This CDR3 is 13 amino acids long. CDR1 SGHAT and CDR2 FQNNGV come from the germline V gene. CDR3 residues: CASSLGFQGPLHF. CDR3 in DNA: TGTGCCAGCAGCTTAGGTTTCCAGGGCCCCCTCCACTTT.

The V call is TRBV27, the J call TRBJ2-1; TRBD2 aligns across 7 bases. Germline assignment: CDR1 MNHEY and CDR2 SMNVEV (reference sequence). J lost 9 bases, V lost 2 bases, and 4 bases had no gene match. CDR3 length: 13 residues. The CDR3 bases are TGTGCCAGCAGTTTAGGGACTATCGGTGAGCAGTTCTTC. This gives the protein CASSLGTIGEQFF.

The CDR3 nucleotides read TGTGCCAGCAGCCCAATTGCTAGCGGCCAAGAGACCCAGTACTTC. Amino acid sequence: CASSPIASGQETQYF. The V and J genes are TRBV7-2 and TRBJ2-5; 7 bases match TRBD2. This CDR3 region has 15 residues. Germline V gene sequence: CDR1 SGHTA, CDR2 FQGNSA. The V gene end was trimmed by 5 bases and the J gene end by 1 base; junction bases not matched to a gene: 7.

This clonotype was observed a few times. This sequence joins TRBV7-8 and TRBJ2-1; no firm D call. CDR3 length: 14 amino acids. Germline V CDR1 and CDR2: SGHVS, FQNEAQ. The V end was cut by 1 base, the J end by 9 bases, with 13 bases between. CDR3 coding DNA: TGTGCCAGCAGCTTAGTTCTGGGTTGGGGTGAGCAGTTCTTC. This encodes CASSLVLGWGEQFF.

The V and J genes are TRBV5-1 and TRBJ2-2; D gene unclear. The CDR3 contains 15 residues. Germline V gene data show CDR1 as SGHRS and CDR2 as YFSETQ. V lost 4 bases to trimming and J lost 0 bases, with 10 bases between them. CDR3 in amino acids: CASSRNGPNTGELFF. The CDR3 DNA reads TGCGCCAGCAGCCGTAACGGACCGAACACCGGGGAGCTGTTTTTT.

With regard to this clonotype: A read error is possible here, since a much larger clone lies one base away. The chain is built from TRBV12-3 or TRBV12-4 and TRBJ2-7, with D perhaps TRBD1 (6 bases). V was cut by 6 bases and J by 7 bases, with 16 bases left in between. The CDR3 has 13 residues. The CDR3, as DNA: TGTGCCAGCAGCCTTCGGACAGACGGGGAGCAGTACTTC. Its protein product is CASSLRTDGEQYF.